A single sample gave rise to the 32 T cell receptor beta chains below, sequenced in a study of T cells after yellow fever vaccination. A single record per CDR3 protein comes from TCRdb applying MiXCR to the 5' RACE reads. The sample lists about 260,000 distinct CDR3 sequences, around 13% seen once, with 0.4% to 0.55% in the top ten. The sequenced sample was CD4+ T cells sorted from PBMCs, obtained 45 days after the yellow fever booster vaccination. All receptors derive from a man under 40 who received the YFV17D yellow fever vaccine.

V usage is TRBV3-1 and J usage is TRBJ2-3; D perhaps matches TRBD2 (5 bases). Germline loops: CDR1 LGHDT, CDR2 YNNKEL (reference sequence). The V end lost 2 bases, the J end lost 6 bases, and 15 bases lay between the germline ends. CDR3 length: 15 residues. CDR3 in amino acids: CASSQSGAAPDTQYF. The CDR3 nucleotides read TGTGCCAGCAGCCAAAGCGGAGCCGCGCCGGATACGCAGTATTTT.

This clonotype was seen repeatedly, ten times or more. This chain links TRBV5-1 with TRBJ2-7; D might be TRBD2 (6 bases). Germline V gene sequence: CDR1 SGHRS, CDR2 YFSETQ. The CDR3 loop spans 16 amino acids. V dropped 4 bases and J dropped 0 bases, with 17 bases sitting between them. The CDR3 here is CASSPFGGASSYEQYF. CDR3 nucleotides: TGCGCCAGCAGCCCGTTCGGCGGGGCAAGCTCCTACGAGCAGTACTTC.

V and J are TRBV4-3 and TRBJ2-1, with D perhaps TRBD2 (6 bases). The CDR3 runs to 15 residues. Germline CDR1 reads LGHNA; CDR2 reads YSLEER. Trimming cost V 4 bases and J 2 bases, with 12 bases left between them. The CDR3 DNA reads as TGCGCCAGCAGCCCCCGGGACTCACCCTACAATGAGCAGTTCTTC. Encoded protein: CASSPRDSPYNEQFF.

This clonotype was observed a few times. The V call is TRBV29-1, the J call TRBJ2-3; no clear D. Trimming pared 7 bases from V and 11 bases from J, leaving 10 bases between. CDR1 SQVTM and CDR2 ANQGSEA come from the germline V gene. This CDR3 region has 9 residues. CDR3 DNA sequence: TGCAGCGCCGAGCCTGGGCAGTATTTT. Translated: CSAEPGQYF.

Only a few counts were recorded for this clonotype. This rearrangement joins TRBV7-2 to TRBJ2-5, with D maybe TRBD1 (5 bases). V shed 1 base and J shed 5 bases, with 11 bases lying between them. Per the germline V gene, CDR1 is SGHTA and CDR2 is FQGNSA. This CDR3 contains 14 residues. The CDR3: CASSLGLNRETQYF. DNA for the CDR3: TGTGCCAGCAGCTTAGGGCTAAACAGGGAGACCCAGTACTTC.

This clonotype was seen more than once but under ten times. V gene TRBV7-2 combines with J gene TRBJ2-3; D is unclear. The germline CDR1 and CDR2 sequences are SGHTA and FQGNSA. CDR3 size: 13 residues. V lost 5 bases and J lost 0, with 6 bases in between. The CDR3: CASSVWSTDTQYF. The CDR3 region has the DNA TGTGCCAGCAGCGTGTGGAGCACAGATACGCAGTATTTT. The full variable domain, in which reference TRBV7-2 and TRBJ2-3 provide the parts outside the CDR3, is GAGVSQSPSNKVTEKGKDVELRCDPISGHTALYWYRQSLGQGLEFLIYFQGNSAPDKSGLPSDRFSAERTGGSVSTLTIQRTQQEDSAVYLCASSVWSTDTQYFGPGTRLTVL.

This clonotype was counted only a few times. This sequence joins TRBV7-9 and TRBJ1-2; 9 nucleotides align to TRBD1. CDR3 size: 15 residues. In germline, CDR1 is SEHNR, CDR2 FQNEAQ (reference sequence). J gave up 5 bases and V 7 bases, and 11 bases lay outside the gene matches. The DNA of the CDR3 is TGTGCCAGCACTCGATCCGCCGGGACAGGGTATGGCTACACCTTC. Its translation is CASTRSAGTGYGYTF.

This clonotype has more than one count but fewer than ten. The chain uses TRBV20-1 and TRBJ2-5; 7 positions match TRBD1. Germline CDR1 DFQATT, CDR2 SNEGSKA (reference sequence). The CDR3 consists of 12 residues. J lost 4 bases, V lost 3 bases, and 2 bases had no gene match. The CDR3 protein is CSASDRAETQYF. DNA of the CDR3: TGCAGTGCTAGTGACAGGGCAGAGACCCAGTACTTC.

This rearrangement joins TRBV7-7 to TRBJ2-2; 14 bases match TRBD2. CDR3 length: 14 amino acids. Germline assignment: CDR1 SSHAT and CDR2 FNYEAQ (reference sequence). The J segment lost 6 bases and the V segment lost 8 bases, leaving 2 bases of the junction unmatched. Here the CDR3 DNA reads TGTGCCAGCGGGACTAGCGGGAGTTCCGGGGAGCTGTTTTTT. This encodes CASGTSGSSGELFF.

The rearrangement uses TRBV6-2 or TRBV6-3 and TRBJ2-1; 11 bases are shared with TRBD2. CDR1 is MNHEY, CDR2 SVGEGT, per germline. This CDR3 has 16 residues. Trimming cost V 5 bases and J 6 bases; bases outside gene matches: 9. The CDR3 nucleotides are TGTGCCAGCAGTCACCCACTAGCGGGAGTCGGCAATGAGCAGTTCTTC. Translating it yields CASSHPLAGVGNEQFF.

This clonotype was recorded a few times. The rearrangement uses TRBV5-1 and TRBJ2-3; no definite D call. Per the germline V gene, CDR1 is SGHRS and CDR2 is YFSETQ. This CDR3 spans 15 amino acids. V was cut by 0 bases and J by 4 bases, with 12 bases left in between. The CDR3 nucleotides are TGCGCCAGCAGCTTGGCCGGTGGTGCTGCAGATACGCAGTATTTT. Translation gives CASSLAGGAADTQYF. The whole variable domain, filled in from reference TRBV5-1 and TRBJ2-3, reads KAGVTQTPRYLIKTRGQQVTLSCSPISGHRSVSWYQQTPGQGLQFLFEYFSETQRNKGNFPGRFSGRQFSNSRSEMNVSTLELGDSALYLCASSLAGGAADTQYFGPGTRLTVL.

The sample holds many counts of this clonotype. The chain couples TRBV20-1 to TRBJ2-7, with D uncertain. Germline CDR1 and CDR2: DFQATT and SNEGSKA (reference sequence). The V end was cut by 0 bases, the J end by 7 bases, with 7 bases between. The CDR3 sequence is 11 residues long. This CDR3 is CSARDYREQYF. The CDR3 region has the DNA TGCAGTGCTAGAGATTACCGAGAGCAGTACTTC.

CDR3: CASGGVVNTEAFF. For the CDR3, the DNA is TGTGCCTCGGGTGGGGTCGTGAACACTGAAGCTTTCTTT. The chain carries TRBV6-1 and TRBJ1-1, with D unresolved. This CDR3 has 13 residues. The germline V and J ends were trimmed by 11 bases and 0 bases, with 13 bases remaining between them. In germline, CDR1 is MNHNS, CDR2 SASEGT.

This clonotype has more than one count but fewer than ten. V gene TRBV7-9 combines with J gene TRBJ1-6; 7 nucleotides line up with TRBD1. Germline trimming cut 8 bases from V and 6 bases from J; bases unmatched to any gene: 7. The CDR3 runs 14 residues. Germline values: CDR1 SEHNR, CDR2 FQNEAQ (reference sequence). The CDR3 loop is CASASGQLNSPLHF. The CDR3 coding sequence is TGTGCCAGCGCCTCGGGACAGCTTAATTCACCCCTCCACTTT. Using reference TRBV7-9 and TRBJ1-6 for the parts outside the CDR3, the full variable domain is DTGVSQNPRHKITKRGQNVTFRCDPISEHNRLYWYRQTLGQGPEFLTYFQNEAQLEKSRLLSDRFSAERPKGSFSTLEIQRTEQGDSAMYLCASASGQLNSPLHFGNGTRLTVT.

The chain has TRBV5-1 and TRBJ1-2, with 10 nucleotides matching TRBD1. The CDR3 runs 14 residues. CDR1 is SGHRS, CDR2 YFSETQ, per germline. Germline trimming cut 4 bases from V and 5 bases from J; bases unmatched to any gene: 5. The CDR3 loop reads CASSDRQGAYGYTF. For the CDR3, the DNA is TGCGCCAGCAGCGACAGACAGGGGGCGTATGGCTACACCTTC.

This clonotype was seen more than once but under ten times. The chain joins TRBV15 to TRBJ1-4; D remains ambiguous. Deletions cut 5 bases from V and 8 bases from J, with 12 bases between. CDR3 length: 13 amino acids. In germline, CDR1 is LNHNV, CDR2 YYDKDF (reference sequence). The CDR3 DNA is TGTGCCACCAGCTTTGGAGTGGAAGAAAAACTGTTTTTT. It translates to CATSFGVEEKLFF.

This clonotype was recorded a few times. DNA of the CDR3: TGTGCCATCAGTGAGCCGGGACTAGCGAAGAGCACAGATACGCAGTATTTT. This gives the protein CAISEPGLAKSTDTQYF. The rearrangement links TRBV10-3 to TRBJ2-3, with 10 bases that match TRBD2. Trimming removed 2 bases from V and 0 bases from J; junction bases left unmatched: 5. Germline assignment: CDR1 ENHRY and CDR2 SYGVKD. This CDR3 is built from 17 residues.

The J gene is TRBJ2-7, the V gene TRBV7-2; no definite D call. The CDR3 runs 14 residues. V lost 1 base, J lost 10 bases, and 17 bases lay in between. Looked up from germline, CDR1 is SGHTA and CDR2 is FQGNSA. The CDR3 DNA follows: TGTGCCAGCAGCTTAGAATGGGTAGCAGGCCACCAGTACTTC. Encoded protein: CASSLEWVAGHQYF.

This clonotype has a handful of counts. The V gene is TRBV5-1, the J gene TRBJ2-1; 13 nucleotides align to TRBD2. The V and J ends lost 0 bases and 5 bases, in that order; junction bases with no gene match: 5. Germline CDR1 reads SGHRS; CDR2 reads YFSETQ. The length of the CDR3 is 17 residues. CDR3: CASSLGPGLAGNNEQFF. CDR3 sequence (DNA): TGCGCCAGCAGCTTGGGCCCGGGACTAGCGGGAAACAATGAGCAGTTCTTC. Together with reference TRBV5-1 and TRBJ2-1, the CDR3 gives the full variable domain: KAGVTQTPRYLIKTRGQQVTLSCSPISGHRSVSWYQQTPGQGLQFLFEYFSETQRNKGNFPGRFSGRQFSNSRSEMNVSTLELGDSALYLCASSLGPGLAGNNEQFFGPGTRLTVL.

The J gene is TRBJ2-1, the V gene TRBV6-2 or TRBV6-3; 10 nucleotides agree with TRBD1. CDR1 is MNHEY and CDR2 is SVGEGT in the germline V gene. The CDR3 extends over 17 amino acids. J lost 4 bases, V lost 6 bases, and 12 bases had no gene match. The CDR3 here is CASRPLLGTGDYNEQFF. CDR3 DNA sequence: TGTGCCAGCAGACCACTCCTCGGGACAGGGGATTACAATGAGCAGTTCTTC.

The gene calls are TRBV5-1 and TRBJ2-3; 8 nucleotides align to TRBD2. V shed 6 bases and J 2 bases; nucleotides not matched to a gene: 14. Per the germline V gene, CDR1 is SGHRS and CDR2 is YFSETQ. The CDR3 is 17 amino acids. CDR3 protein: CASTPREGFHNTDTQYF. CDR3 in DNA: TGCGCCAGCACCCCACGGGAGGGGTTTCATAACACAGATACGCAGTATTTT.

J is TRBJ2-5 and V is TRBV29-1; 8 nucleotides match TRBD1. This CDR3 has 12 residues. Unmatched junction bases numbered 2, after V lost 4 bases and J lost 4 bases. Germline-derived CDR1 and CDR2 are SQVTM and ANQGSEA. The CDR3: CSVGGQAETQYF. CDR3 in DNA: TGCAGCGTTGGGGGACAGGCAGAGACCCAGTACTTC.

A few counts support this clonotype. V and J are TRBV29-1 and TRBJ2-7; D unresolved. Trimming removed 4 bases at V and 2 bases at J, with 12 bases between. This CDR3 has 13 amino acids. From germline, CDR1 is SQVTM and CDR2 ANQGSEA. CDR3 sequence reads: CSVVGRLTYEQYF. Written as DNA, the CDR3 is TGCAGCGTTGTCGGCCGCCTCACCTACGAGCAGTACTTC.

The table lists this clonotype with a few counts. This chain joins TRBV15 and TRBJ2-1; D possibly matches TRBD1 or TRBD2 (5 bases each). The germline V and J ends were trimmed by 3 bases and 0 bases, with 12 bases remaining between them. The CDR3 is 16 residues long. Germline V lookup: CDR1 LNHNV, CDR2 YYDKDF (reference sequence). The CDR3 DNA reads TGTGCCACCAGCAGTCTGATTGGGGGCTCCTACAATGAGCAGTTCTTC. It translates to CATSSLIGGSYNEQFF. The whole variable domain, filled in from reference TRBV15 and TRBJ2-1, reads DAMVIQNPRYQVTQFGKPVTLSCSQTLNHNVMYWYQQKSSQAPKLLFHYYDKDFNNEADTPDNFQSRRPNTSFCFLDIRSPGLGDTAMYLCATSSLIGGSYNEQFFGPGTRLTVL.

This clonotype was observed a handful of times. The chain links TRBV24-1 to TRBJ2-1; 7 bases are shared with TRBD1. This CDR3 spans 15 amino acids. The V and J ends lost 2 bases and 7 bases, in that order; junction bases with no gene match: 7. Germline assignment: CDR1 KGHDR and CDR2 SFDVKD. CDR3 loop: CATSDSRDSQNEQFF. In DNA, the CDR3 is TGTGCCACCAGTGATTCCCGGGACAGTCAAAATGAGCAGTTCTTC.

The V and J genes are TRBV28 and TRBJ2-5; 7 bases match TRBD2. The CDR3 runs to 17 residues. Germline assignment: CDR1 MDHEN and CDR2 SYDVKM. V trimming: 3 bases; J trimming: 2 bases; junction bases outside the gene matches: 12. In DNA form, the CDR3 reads TGTGCCAGCAGTTTTTCCCGACTGGCGGGAGCTCAAGAGACCCAGTACTTC. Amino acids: CASSFSRLAGAQETQYF.

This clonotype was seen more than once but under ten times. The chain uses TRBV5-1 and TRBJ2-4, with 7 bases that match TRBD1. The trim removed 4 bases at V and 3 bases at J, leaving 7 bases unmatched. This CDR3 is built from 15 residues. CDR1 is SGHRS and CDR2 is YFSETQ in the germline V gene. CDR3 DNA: TGCGCCAGCAGCAGGACAGGAAGTTTCAAAAACATTCAGTACTTC. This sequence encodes CASSRTGSFKNIQYF.

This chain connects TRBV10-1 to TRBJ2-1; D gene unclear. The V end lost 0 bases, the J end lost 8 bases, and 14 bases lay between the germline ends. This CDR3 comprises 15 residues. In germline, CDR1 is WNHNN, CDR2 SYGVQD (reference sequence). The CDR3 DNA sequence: TGCGCCAGCAGTGAGTCGATCGGGCTCCATCATGAGCAGTTCTTC. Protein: CASSESIGLHHEQFF.

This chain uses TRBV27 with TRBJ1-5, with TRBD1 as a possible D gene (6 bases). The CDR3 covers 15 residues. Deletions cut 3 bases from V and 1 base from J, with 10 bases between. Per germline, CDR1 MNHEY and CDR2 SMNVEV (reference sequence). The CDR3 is CASSFKGVSNQPQHF. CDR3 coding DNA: TGTGCCAGCAGTTTCAAGGGGGTGAGCAATCAGCCCCAGCATTTT.

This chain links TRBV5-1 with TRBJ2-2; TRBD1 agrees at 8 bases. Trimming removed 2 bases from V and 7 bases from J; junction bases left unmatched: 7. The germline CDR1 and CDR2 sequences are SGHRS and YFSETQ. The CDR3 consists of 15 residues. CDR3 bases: TGCGCCAGCAGCTTTCACGGGACAGGCGGCGGGGAGCTGTTTTTT. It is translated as CASSFHGTGGGELFF.

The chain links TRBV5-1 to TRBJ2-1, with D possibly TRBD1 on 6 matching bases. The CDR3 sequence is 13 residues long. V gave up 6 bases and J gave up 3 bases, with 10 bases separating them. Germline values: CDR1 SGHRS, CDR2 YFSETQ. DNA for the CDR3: TGCGCCAGCACCGTGGACAGCTACAATGAGCAGTTCTTC. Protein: CASTVDSYNEQFF.

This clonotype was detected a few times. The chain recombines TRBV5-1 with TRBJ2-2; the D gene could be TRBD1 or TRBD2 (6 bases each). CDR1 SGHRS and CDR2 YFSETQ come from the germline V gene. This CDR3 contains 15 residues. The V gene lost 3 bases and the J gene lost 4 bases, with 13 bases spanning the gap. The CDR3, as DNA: TGCGCCAGCAGCTGGGGGGCCCCCAGCACCGGGGAGCTGTTTTTT. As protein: CASSWGAPSTGELFF. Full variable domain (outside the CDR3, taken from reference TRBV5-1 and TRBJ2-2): KAGVTQTPRYLIKTRGQQVTLSCSPISGHRSVSWYQQTPGQGLQFLFEYFSETQRNKGNFPGRFSGRQFSNSRSEMNVSTLELGDSALYLCASSWGAPSTGELFFGEGSRLTVL.